What follows is one T cell receptor beta chain and its context. The junction differs from germline at one of its ends, possibly a read error. This sample was taken from a study of CD8+CD57+ T cells in acquired aplastic anemia. Genomic DNA provided the template from which TCR beta VDJ and CDR3 profiles were obtained. From the reads, TCRdb called clonotypes with MiXCR, one entry per CDR3 protein. The sample lists approximately 250,000 distinct CDR3 sequences; 70% to 85% were seen once. Sequenced patients had shown CD8+CD57+ cell expansion by flow cytometry. This CDR3 has 15 residues. Germline lookup yields CDR1 SGDLS and CDR2 YYNGEE.

This chain uses TRBV9 with TRBJ1-2, with D possibly matching TRBD1 (6 bases). The sample consisted of sorted CD4+, CD8+, or CD8+CD57+ T cells (not recorded which) from PBMCs. This TCR derives from a human donor with aplastic anemia. The CDR3 here is CASRLTGGVQYGDTF. The CDR3 nucleotides read TGTGCCAGCAGATTGACTGGGGGCGTTCAGTATGGCGACACCTTC.